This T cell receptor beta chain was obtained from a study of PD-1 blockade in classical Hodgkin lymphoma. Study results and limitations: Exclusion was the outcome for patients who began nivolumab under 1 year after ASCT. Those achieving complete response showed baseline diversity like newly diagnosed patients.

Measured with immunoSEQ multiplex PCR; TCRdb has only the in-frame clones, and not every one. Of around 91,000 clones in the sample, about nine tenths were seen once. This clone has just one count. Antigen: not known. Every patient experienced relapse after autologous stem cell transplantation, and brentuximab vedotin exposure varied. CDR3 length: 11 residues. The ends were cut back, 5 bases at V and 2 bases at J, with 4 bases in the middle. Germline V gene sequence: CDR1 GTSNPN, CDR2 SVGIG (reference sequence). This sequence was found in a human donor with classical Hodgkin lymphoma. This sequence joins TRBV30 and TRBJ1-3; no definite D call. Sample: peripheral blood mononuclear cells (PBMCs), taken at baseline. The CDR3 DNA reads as TGTGCCTGGCCAACTGGAAACACCATATATTTT. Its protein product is CAWPTGNTIYF.